These T cell receptor beta chains were read from a single sample in a study of shared clonotypes between healthy human individuals. The method was immunoSEQ multiplex PCR; TCRdb's version includes in-frame clones alone and lacks a portion of them. This table has roughly 2.5 million clones, approximately 94% appearing once. Sequenced input: naive CD4+ T cells sorted from blood. Source of these receptors: a man in his late teens or twenties in good health. Each CDR3 is given with its conserved first and last residue. The D gene is left open where the match is weak. Where a row states a size, it is once, few, many or the class of an expanded clone; other rows omit it.

J gene	CDR3 length	D gene	V gene	clone size	CDR3 DNA	CDR3 protein
TRBJ2-1	15	TRBD2	TRBV6-5	-	TGTGCCAGCAGTCCCGGGACTAGAAACGAGAATGAGCAGTTCTTC	CASSPGTRNENEQFF
TRBJ1-2	13	-	TRBV2	-	TGTGCCAGCAGTGAAGACAGCGCCTATGGCTACACCTTC	CASSEDSAYGYTF
TRBJ1-6	15	TRBD1	TRBV5-1	few	TGCGCCAGCAGCTTATCGGGACAGGGTAACTCACCCCTCCACTTT	CASSLSGQGNSPLHF
TRBJ1-3	15	-	TRBV14	-	TGTGCCAGCAGCCAAGGACAGAACTCTGGAAACACCATATATTTT	CASSQGQNSGNTIYF
TRBJ2-5	11	-	TRBV29-1	-	TGCAGCGTTGAAGAGAGGAATATGCAGTACTTC	CSVEERNMQYF
TRBJ2-5	18	TRBD2	TRBV11-2	-	TGTGCCAGCAGCGATACGGGACTAGCGGGAACCGAGGGAGAGACCCAGTACTTC	CASSDTGLAGTEGETQYF
TRBJ1-1	16	TRBD1	TRBV28	-	TGTGCCAGCAGTTTAGGAGGACAGGGGGCTCACACTGAAGCTTTCTTT	CASSLGGQGAHTEAFF
TRBJ1-6	13	-	TRBV5-5	-	TGTGCCAGCAGCACAACAGGAAATTCACCCCTCCACTTT	CASSTTGNSPLHF
TRBJ2-7	12	TRBD1	TRBV2	-	TGTGCCAGCAGCCGGGACAGCTACGAGCAGTACTTC	CASSRDSYEQYF
TRBJ1-6	15	-	TRBV7-2	-	TGTGCCAGCAGCCCCATGGACAGAATTAATTCACCCCTCCACTTT	CASSPMDRINSPLHF
TRBJ2-1	16	-	TRBV6-6	-	TGTGCCAGCAACAATCACCGAGCCCTACCCTACAATGAGCAGTTCTTC	CASNNHRALPYNEQFF
TRBJ1-5	16	TRBD1	TRBV6-6	-	TGTGCCAGCAGTCCCCTGGGACAGGGGAGCAATCAGCCCCAGCATTTT	CASSPLGQGSNQPQHF
TRBJ1-6	14	-	TRBV6-1	-	TGTGCCAGCAGTGATGGCAGTTCTTATTCACCCCTCCACTTT	CASSDGSSYSPLHF
TRBJ2-7	13	-	TRBV6-1	-	TGTGCCAGCAGTGAAAGAGGGGACCTCGGGCAGTACTTC	CASSERGDLGQYF
TRBJ2-3	11	-	TRBV20-1	-	TGCAGTGCTATTAATGGAGATACGCAGTATTTT	CSAINGDTQYF
TRBJ1-1	15	-	TRBV9	-	TGTGCCAGCAGCGTAGGGGGGGCAAAGAACACTGAAGCTTTCTTT	CASSVGGAKNTEAFF
TRBJ2-5	14	-	TRBV2	-	TGTGCCAGCAGCTTGGGCCGAGCCGGAGAGACCCAGTACTTC	CASSLGRAGETQYF
TRBJ1-1	15	-	TRBV10-3	-	TGTGCCATCAGTGGGGGCGGGACGGAGAACACTGAAGCTTTCTTT	CAISGGGTENTEAFF
TRBJ2-3	16	TRBD2	TRBV5-1	-	TGCGCCAGCAGCCCCTTAGCGGGGGTTAGCACAGATACGCAGTATTTT	CASSPLAGVSTDTQYF
TRBJ1-5	12	-	TRBV7-9	-	TGTGCCAGCAGCGGGACCGCACAGCCCCAGCATTTT	CASSGTAQPQHF
TRBJ1-5	15	TRBD1	TRBV6-6	-	TGTGCCAGCAGTGCTTCAGGGGGCCCTCCACAGCCCCAGCATTTT	CASSASGGPPQPQHF
TRBJ2-7	15	-	TRBV27	-	TGTGCCAGCAGACCAGGACAGTCGAGCTCCTACGAGCAGTACTTC	CASRPGQSSSYEQYF
TRBJ1-5	15	-	TRBV6-5	-	TGTGCCAGCAGTCCGATGCATGAGGGCAATCAGCCCCAGCATTTT	CASSPMHEGNQPQHF
TRBJ2-1	12	TRBD1	TRBV5-6	once	TGTGCCAGCAGCCTGGGACAGGGACGGCAGTTCTTC	CASSLGQGRQFF
TRBJ2-3	14	-	TRBV18	-	TGTGCCAGCTCACCGCGGGACGGCACAGATACGCAGTATTTT	CASSPRDGTDTQYF
TRBJ2-1	16	-	TRBV5-1	-	TGCGCCAGCAGCCCGGGGGGCAGCAGCTCCTACAATGAGCAGTTCTTC	CASSPGGSSSYNEQFF
TRBJ2-1	15	-	TRBV5-6	-	TGTGCCAGCTCACTAGGTAGGGGAAAGCGGGATGAGCAGTTCTTC	CASSLGRGKRDEQFF
TRBJ1-3	14	TRBD1	TRBV5-1	-	TGCGCCAGCAGCATACAGGGGTCTGGAAACACCATATATTTT	CASSIQGSGNTIYF
TRBJ2-5	13	-	TRBV5-1	few	TGCGCCAGCAGCTTGGGGGCACAAGAGACCCAGTACTTC	CASSLGAQETQYF
TRBJ2-5	15	TRBD1	TRBV4-1	once	TGCGCCAGCAGCCAACCCGACCGACAGGGGGAGACCCAGTACTTC	CASSQPDRQGETQYF
TRBJ1-3	12	TRBD1	TRBV29-1	-	TGCAGCGTAGGACAGGGAGGAGACACCATATATTTT	CSVGQGGDTIYF
TRBJ1-2	14	-	TRBV30	-	TGTGCCTGGAGTGCGGGGGGCAAGCACTATGGCTACACCTTC	CAWSAGGKHYGYTF
TRBJ1-1	14	-	TRBV6-1	-	TGTGCCAGCAGTGAGATAGCAGGACTTGTTGAAGCTTTCTTT	CASSEIAGLVEAFF
TRBJ2-7	15	TRBD1	TRBV5-1	-	TGCGCCAGCAGCTTGGTACAGGGGGTCTCCTACGAGCAGTACTTC	CASSLVQGVSYEQYF
TRBJ1-4	13	-	TRBV5-1	once	TGCGCCAGCAGCTTATCGGGGAATGAAAAACTGTTTTTT	CASSLSGNEKLFF
TRBJ1-2	15	TRBD1	TRBV14	once	TGTGCCAGCAGCCGATCCGGGACAGGGAACTATGGCTACACCTTC	CASSRSGTGNYGYTF
TRBJ2-7	14	-	TRBV11-3	-	TGTGCCAGCAGCTTAGTGGGACACTCCTACGAGCAGTACTTC	CASSLVGHSYEQYF
TRBJ1-2	20	-	TRBV21-1	-	TGTGCCAGCAGCACCCCCCTCCATGAGACAGGGGGGCCCTTAAGGGATGGCTACACCTTC	CASSTPLHETGGPLRDGYTF
TRBJ1-6	15	-	TRBV5-4	few	TGTGCCAGCAGCCCCGGCCGGGGATGGAATTCACCCCTCCACTTT	CASSPGRGWNSPLHF
TRBJ1-2	14	TRBD1	TRBV7-8	-	TGTGCCAGCAGCAAATCGGCAGGGGGGCATGGCTACACCTTC	CASSKSAGGHGYTF
TRBJ1-1	13	-	TRBV18	-	TGTGCCAGCTCACCAGGGATGGGGACTGAAGCTTTCTTT	CASSPGMGTEAFF